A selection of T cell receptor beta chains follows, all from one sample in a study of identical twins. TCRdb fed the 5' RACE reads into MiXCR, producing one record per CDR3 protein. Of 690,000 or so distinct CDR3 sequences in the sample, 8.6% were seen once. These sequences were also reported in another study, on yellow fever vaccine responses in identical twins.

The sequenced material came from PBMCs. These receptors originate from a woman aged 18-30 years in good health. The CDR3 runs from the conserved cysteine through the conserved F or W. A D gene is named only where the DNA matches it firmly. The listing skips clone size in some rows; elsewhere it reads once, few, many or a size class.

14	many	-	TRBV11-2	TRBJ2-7	TGTGCCAGCAGCTTAGCTACGCTAGACTACGAGCAGTACTTC	CASSLATLDYEQYF
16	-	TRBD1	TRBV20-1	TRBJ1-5	TGCAGTGCTAGAGGACAGGGGTGGTTGAGCAATCAGCCCCAGCATTTT	CSARGQGWLSNQPQHF
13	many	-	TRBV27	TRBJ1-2	TGTGCCAGCAGTCAGGCCGGGGCCTATGGCTACACCTTC	CASSQAGAYGYTF
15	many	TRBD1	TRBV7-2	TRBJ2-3	TGTGCCAGCAGCTTATTTCAGGGGGCTTGGGATACGCAGTATTTT	CASSLFQGAWDTQYF
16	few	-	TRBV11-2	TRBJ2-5	TGTGCCAGCAGCCCCGTGGCTAGCGAGTACCAAGAGACCCAGTACTTC	CASSPVASEYQETQYF
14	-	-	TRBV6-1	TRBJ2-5	TGTGCCAGCAGTGATGGAGGGGGCATGAAGACCCAGTACTTC	CASSDGGGMKTQYF
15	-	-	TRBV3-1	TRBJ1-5	TGTGCCACCAGCTTCGGTAGCAGAATCAATCAGCCCCAGCATTTT	CATSFGSRINQPQHF
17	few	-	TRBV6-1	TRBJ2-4	TGTGCCAGCAGTGAAGAGAAGAGGCTCGTAACCAAAAACATTCAGTACTTC	CASSEEKRLVTKNIQYF
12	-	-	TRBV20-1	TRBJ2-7	TGCAGTGCTAGCGATGTCGGTTACGAGCAGTACTTC	CSASDVGYEQYF
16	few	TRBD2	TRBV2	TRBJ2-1	TGTGCCAGCAGTTTGCGACTAGCGGGGACCTACAATGAGCAGTTCTTC	CASSLRLAGTYNEQFF
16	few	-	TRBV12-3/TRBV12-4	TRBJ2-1	TGTGCCAGCAGTTTACTTGACTACTGGGGGGTGCATGAGCAGTTCTTC	CASSLLDYWGVHEQFF
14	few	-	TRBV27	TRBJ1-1	TGTGCCAGCAGTGCCTCCGGCTTGAACACTGAAGCTTTCTTT	CASSASGLNTEAFF
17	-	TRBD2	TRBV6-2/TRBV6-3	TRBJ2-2	TGTGCCAGCAGTTACGGCGCCCGGACTAGAGAAGCCGGGGAGCTGTTTTTT	CASSYGARTREAGELFF
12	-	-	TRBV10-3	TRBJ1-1	TGTGCCACCCAAGATCAGGGAGGGATCGCTTTCTTT	CATQDQGGIAFF
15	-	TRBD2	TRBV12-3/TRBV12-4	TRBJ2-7	TGTGCCAGCAGCCCTTCGACTAGCGGGGGGGGGGAGCAGTACTTC	CASSPSTSGGGEQYF
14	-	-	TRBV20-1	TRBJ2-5	TGCAGTGCTAGAGATCTGACAGTTCAAGAGACCCAGTACTTC	CSARDLTVQETQYF
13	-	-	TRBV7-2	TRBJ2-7	TGTGCCAGCACCCCGTCGGAGGTCAACGAGCAGTACTTC	CASTPSEVNEQYF
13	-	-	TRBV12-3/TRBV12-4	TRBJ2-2	TGTGCCAGCAGTTCAAGAAGTCTCGGGGAGCTGTTTTTT	CASSSRSLGELFF
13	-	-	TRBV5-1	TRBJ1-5	TGCGCCAGCAGCACCGGGGGAGGCCAGCCCCAGCATTTT	CASSTGGGQPQHF
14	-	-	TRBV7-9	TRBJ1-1	TGTGCCAGCAGCCCGGGGGCAGGGAGCACTGAAGCTTTCTTT	CASSPGAGSTEAFF
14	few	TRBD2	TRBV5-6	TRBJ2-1	TGTGCCAGCAGCTTGGGACTAGCGGGAGACGGGGAGTTCTTC	CASSLGLAGDGEFF
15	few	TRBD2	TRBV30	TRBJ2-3	TGTGCCTGGACGGGACTAGCGGGAATAACAGATACGCAGTATTTT	CAWTGLAGITDTQYF
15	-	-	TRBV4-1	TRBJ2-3	TGCGCCAGCAGCCAAGATGGCCACGGGTCCTATACGCAGTATTTT	CASSQDGHGSYTQYF
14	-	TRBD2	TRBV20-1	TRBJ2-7	TGCAGTGCCGAAACGGCTAGCGGGAGGTACGAGCAGTACTTC	CSAETASGRYEQYF
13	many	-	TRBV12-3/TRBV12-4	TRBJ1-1	TGTGCCAGCAGTCCGAAGGGATACACTGAAGCTTTCTTT	CASSPKGYTEAFF
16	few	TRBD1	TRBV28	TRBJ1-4	TGTGCCAGCACCCCCACGGGACAGGGGATGGGTGAAAAACTGTTTTTT	CASTPTGQGMGEKLFF
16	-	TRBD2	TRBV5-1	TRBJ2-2	TGCGCCAGCAGTCTCCCCCGGGCGGGGGACACCGGGGAGCTGTTTTTT	CASSLPRAGDTGELFF
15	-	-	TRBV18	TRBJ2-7	TGTGCCAGCTCCCGTGGTACAGGAGCCGACTACGAGCAGTACTTC	CASSRGTGADYEQYF
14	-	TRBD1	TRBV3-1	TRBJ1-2	TGTGCCAGCAGGTTCACAGGGGTGGGCTATGGCTACACCTTC	CASRFTGVGYGYTF
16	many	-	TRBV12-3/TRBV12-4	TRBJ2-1	TGTGCCAGTACCACTGCAGGGCTTAATTCCTACAATGAGCAGTTCTTC	CASTTAGLNSYNEQFF
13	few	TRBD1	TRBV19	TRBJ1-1	TGTGCCAGTAGTCCAGGGGGGGCCCGGGGAGCTTTCTTT	CASSPGGARGAFF
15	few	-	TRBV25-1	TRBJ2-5	TGTGCCAGCAGTGACACGGCGCAGGGACAAGAGACCCAGTACTTC	CASSDTAQGQETQYF
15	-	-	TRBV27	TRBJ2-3	TGTGCCAGCAGTTTTGAGTGGACTAGCACAGATACGCAGTATTTT	CASSFEWTSTDTQYF
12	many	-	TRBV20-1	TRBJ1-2	TGCAGTGTAACCCAGGGCCTCTATGGCTACACCTTC	CSVTQGLYGYTF
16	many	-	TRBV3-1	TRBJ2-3	TGTGCCAGCAGCGCGTGGAGGGCCGAAGGAACAGATACGCAGTATTTT	CASSAWRAEGTDTQYF
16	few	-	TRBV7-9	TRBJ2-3	TGTGCCAGCAGCTTGTTCATCCGGGGAGGTGCGGATACGCAGTATTTT	CASSLFIRGGADTQYF
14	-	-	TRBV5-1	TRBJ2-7	TGCGCCAGCAGCTTATCCGGGACTGAATTGGGGCAGTACTTC	CASSLSGTELGQYF
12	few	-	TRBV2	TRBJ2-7	TGTGCCAGCAGTGGCCCGATCTACGAGCAGTACTTC	CASSGPIYEQYF
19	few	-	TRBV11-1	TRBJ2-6	TGTGCCAGCAGCTTGGGTCAGGGCCTTACCCGTTCTGGGGCCAACGTCCTGACTTTC	CASSLGQGLTRSGANVLTF
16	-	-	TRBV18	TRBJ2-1	TGTGCCAGCTCACCCCCCGCTTTTGGTGCGGGGAATGAGCAGTTCTTC	CASSPPAFGAGNEQFF
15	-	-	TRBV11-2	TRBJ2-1	TGTGCCAGCAGCTCCACAGGTTCAGTCCCCAATGAGCAGTTCTTC	CASSSTGSVPNEQFF
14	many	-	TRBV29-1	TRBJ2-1	TGCAGCGTTGAAGAACGGTTAGCCTACAATGAGCAGTTCTTC	CSVEERLAYNEQFF
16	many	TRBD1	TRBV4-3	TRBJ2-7	TGCGCCAGCAGCCAAGATTGGACAGGGGACCCCTACGAGCAGTACTTC	CASSQDWTGDPYEQYF
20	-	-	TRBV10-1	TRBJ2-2	TGCGCCAGCAGTGAGGTAGTCCGAAGGCAGCTGAATACGAACACCGGGGAGCTGTTTTTT	CASSEVVRRQLNTNTGELFF
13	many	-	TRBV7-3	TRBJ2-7	TGTGCCAGCAGCTTAGCGCCAACCTACGAGCAGTACTTC	CASSLAPTYEQYF
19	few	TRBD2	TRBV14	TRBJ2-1	TGTGCCAGCAGCCAAGCAAAGAGAACTAGCGGGAGGGCCGAAAATGAGCAGTTCTTC	CASSQAKRTSGRAENEQFF
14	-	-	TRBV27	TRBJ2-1	TGTGCCAGCAGCCCCGGGACTTCCTACAATGAGCAGTTCTTC	CASSPGTSYNEQFF
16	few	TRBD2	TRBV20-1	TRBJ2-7	TGCAGTGCTAGAGATAGAATTGCGGGAGTCGGATACGAGCAGTACTTC	CSARDRIAGVGYEQYF
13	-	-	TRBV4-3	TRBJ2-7	TGCGCCAGCAGCCAAGATTCCGGGAACGAGCAGTACTTC	CASSQDSGNEQYF
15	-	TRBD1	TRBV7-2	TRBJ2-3	TGTGCCAGCAGTCAGGACAGGGGGCGCGCAGATACGCTGTATTTT	CASSQDRGRADTLYF
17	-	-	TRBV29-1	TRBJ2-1	TGCAGCGTTGATGGGTTGGACAGCCCCAGCTCCTACAATGAGCAGTTCTTC	CSVDGLDSPSSYNEQFF
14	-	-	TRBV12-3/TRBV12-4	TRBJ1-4	TGTGCCAGCAGCATTGGAGGGGTTGGTGAAAAACTGTTTTTT	CASSIGGVGEKLFF
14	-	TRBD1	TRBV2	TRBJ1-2	TGTGCCAGCAGTTTCAAGACAGGGAACTATGGCTACACCTTC	CASSFKTGNYGYTF
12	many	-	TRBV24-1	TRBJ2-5	TGTGCCACCGAATCCGGGGCCAAGACCCAGTACTTC	CATESGAKTQYF
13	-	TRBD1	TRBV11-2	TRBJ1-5	TGTGCCAGCAGCCCGGACAGGGGTATGCCCCAGCATTTT	CASSPDRGMPQHF
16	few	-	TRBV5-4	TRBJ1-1	TGTGCCAGCAGCTTAAATAACAACCCCATGAACACTGAAGCTTTCTTT	CASSLNNNPMNTEAFF
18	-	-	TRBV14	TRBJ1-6	TGTGCCAGCAGACACCGCCGCGACAGGAGCTCCTATAATTCACCCCTCCACTTT	CASRHRRDRSSYNSPLHF
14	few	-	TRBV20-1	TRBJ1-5	TGCAGTGCTAGCACCTCGGACAGCACTCAGCCCCAGCATTTT	CSASTSDSTQPQHF
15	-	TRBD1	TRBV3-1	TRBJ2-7	TGTGCCAGCAGCCAAGACTCCAGGGGGCTCCGCGAGCAGTACTTC	CASSQDSRGLREQYF
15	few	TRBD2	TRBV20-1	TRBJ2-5	TGCAGTGCTAGAGCGGCTAGCGGGATAACCGGGACCCAGTACTTC	CSARAASGITGTQYF